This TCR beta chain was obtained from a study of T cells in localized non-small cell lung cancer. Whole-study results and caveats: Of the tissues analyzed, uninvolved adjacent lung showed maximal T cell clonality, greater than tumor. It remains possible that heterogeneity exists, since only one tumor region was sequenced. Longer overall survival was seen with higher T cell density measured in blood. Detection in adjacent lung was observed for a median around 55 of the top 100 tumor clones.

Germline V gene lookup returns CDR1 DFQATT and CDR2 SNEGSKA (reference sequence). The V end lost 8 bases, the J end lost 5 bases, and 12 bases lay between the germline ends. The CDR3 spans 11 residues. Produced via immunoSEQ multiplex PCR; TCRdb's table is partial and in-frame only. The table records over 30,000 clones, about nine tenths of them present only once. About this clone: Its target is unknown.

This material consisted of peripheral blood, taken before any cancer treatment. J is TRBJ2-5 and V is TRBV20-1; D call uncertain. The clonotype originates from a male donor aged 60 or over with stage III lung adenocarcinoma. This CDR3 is CSPKERETQYF. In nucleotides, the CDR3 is TGCAGTCCAAAGGAGAGGGAGACCCAGTACTTC.